This T cell receptor beta chain was recovered during a study of blood T cell repertoires in COVID-19. This clone has just a few counts. Deletions cut 6 bases from V and 4 bases from J, with 12 bases between. This CDR3 spans 13 amino acids. Germline V lookup: CDR1 MNHNY, CDR2 SVGAGI (reference sequence). Produced via immunoSEQ multiplex PCR; TCRdb's table is partial and in-frame only. The data contain 140,000 or so clones, around 85% of them singletons. Participants reported their clinical history, and cohort assignment relied on those reports. This clonotype was sampled from a woman aged 40 to 50 who had recovered from COVID-19. Specimen: PBMCs or T cells enriched from blood (not recorded which). V usage is TRBV6-6 and J usage is TRBJ1-1; maybe TRBD1 (6 bases). CDR3 residues: CASSQGGVTEAFF. CDR3 in DNA: TGTGCCAGCAGCCAAGGGGGGGTCACTGAAGCTTTCTTT.